This T cell receptor (beta chain) was profiled in a study of Ad26.COV2.S vaccination and SARS-CoV-2 variants. Study results and caveats: Total T cell responses may have been underestimated by the TCR breadth and depth analyses. In vaccinated individuals, spike-specific CD8+ and CD4+ T cell responses reportedly displayed substantial breadth.

This clone came up a few times. The target antigen is unknown. Indicated treatment: approximately 18 received Ad26.COV2.S at low or high dose, single or two shots; roughly five received placebo; per-sample allocation not given. Day 63 following the first vaccine or placebo injection was when the samples were taken. The sample came from a Boston adult aged 18-55 years. Data came from immunoSEQ multiplex PCR; TCRdb stores just in-frame clones and leaves some out. The sample carries over 400,000 clones, 89% recorded once. V gave up 9 bases and J gave up 5 bases, with 9 bases separating them. The germline gives CDR1 KGHDR, CDR2 SFDVKD. The CDR3 contains 12 residues.

The specimen was peripheral blood, collected in a trial of Ad26.COV2.S vaccine versus placebo. The TCR sequence derives from a person between 18 and 59 years old who received the Ad26.COV2.S COVID-19 vaccine or a placebo. V and J are TRBV24-1 and TRBJ2-2, with D perhaps TRBD2 (5 bases). Here the CDR3 reads CATPRGTGELFF. CDR3 DNA: TGTGCCACCCCCCGCGGGACCGGGGAGCTGTTTTTT.